The 23 T cell receptor beta chains below were found in one sample sequenced in a study of CD4 T cells in relation to SARS-CoV-2 and coronaviruses. Measured with immunoSEQ multiplex PCR; TCRdb has only the in-frame clones, and not every one. This sample carries 35,000 or so clones, roughly 80% of them seen once, and the ten largest clones take 6.6%. Their antigens remain unidentified. Sequenced: naive CD4+ T cells from PBMCs, cultured in vitro. Sample subset: naive CD4+ T cells isolated by negative enrichment. Source of these receptors: an adult with COVID-19.

The chain combines TRBV27 with TRBJ2-1, with D perhaps TRBD2 (6 bases). Germline V gives CDR1 MNHEY, CDR2 SMNVEV (reference sequence). V lost 5 bases to trimming and J lost 3 bases, with 11 bases between them. The CDR3 loop spans 14 amino acids. CDR3 in DNA: TGTGCCAGCAGTCGGGAGCGGGTCTACAATGAGCAGTTCTTC. It encodes CASSRERVYNEQFF.

The V gene is TRBV18, the J gene TRBJ2-2; no clear D gene. Trimming removed 5 bases at V and 2 bases at J, with 9 bases between. The CDR3 covers 14 residues. Per germline, CDR1 KGHSH and CDR2 LQKENI. The CDR3 bases are TGTGCCAGCTCAGCGAACCTCAACACCGGGGAGCTGTTTTTT. This encodes CASSANLNTGELFF.

This clone came up once. This chain connects TRBV6-6 to TRBJ2-1; 7 bases are shared with TRBD1. Germline CDR1 MNHNY, CDR2 SVGAGI (reference sequence). The junction had 5 bases not matched to a gene; V was cut back by 5 bases and J by 7 bases. The CDR3 loop spans 13 amino acids. The CDR3 nucleotides read TGTGCCAGCAGTAATCCAGGGGGAAATGAGCAGTTCTTC. Its translation is CASSNPGGNEQFF.

V is TRBV5-8 and J is TRBJ2-7; D unclear. V was cut by 4 bases and J by 5 bases, with 7 bases left in between. The CDR3 is 11 amino acids. Germline loops: CDR1 SGHTS, CDR2 YDEGEE. DNA of the CDR3: TGTGCCAGCAGCCCTGGAGACGAGCAGTACTTC. It yields the protein CASSPGDEQYF.

The chain combines TRBV28 with TRBJ1-1; D is possibly TRBD1 (5 bases). The CDR3 length is 14 residues. The germline V and J ends were trimmed by 2 bases and 0 bases, with 7 bases remaining between them. Germline CDR1 and CDR2: MDHEN and SYDVKM. The CDR3 here is CASSLATVNTEAFF. The DNA for the CDR3 is TGTGCCAGCAGTTTAGCGACAGTGAACACTGAAGCTTTCTTT.

The chain uses TRBV20-1 and TRBJ2-5; D is possibly TRBD1 or TRBD2 (5 bases each). The CDR3 covers 11 residues. Germline V gene lookup returns CDR1 DFQATT and CDR2 SNEGSKA (reference sequence). The chain's CDR3 is CESQGEGTQYF. CDR3 nucleotides: TGCGAAAGTCAGGGAGAGGGGACCCAGTACTTC.

As concerns this clone: A junction boundary mismatches the germline segment, possibly from a read error. The chain joins TRBV4-1 to TRBJ2-5, with TRBD1 identical over 8 bases. Germline V lookup: CDR1 MGHRA, CDR2 YSYEKL. The CDR3 loop spans 20 amino acids. The CDR3 DNA sequence: TGCGCCAGCAGCGAAGAAACAGGGGGTCTCGGACCAGGGAGCAGGGAGACCCAGTACTTC. Residues: CASSEETGGLGPGSRETQYF.

The rearrangement links TRBV6-5 to TRBJ2-1, with 8 bases that match TRBD1. CDR3 size: 14 residues. Per the germline V gene, CDR1 is MNHEY and CDR2 is SVGAGI. J gave up 0 bases and V 10 bases, and 5 bases lay outside the gene matches. CDR3 residues: CATRTGGSYNEQFF. The CDR3 region has the DNA TGTGCCACACGTACAGGGGGCTCCTACAATGAGCAGTTCTTC.

This clone was seen a few times. This sequence joins TRBV19 and TRBJ1-1; TRBD1 is a possible D gene (5 bases). The CDR3 runs to 11 residues. Germline assignment: CDR1 LNHDA and CDR2 SQIVND (reference sequence). Trimming stripped 7 bases from V and 3 bases from J, with 6 bases between. CDR3 sequence (DNA): TGTGCCAGTATGGGGGACACTGAAGCTTTCTTT. Translating gives CASMGDTEAFF.

The chain combines TRBV5-4 with TRBJ2-3; D gene unclear. Per the germline V gene, CDR1 is SGHNT and CDR2 is YYREEE (reference sequence). Between the trimmed V and J ends, which lost 4 bases and 1 base, there was a span of 10 bases. There are 14 residues in the CDR3. The CDR3 DNA sequence: TGTGCCAGCAGCCCTCAACCCGGCACAGATACGCAGTATTTT. Protein sequence: CASSPQPGTDTQYF.

The chain recombines TRBV3-1 (or the pseudogene TRBV3-2) with TRBJ2-3, with TRBD1 as a possible D gene (5 bases). CDR1 is LGHDT, CDR2 YNNKEL, per germline (reference sequence). The V end lost 4 bases, the J end lost 2 bases, and 10 bases lay between the germline ends. This CDR3 region has 14 residues. For the CDR3, the DNA is TGTGCCAGCAGCCCCAGTGGGGCCACAGATACGCAGTATTTT. This sequence encodes CASSPSGATDTQYF.

The chain uses TRBV7-9 and TRBJ1-4; TRBD1 matches at 7 bases. This CDR3 contains 14 residues. Germline V CDR1 and CDR2: SEHNR, FQNEAQ (reference sequence). The ends lost 4 bases at V and 4 bases at J; junction bases unmatched: 3. In DNA, the CDR3 is TGTGCCAGCAGCTACTGGGACAGTAATGAAAAACTGTTTTTT. It encodes CASSYWDSNEKLFF.

The V and J genes are TRBV7-9 and TRBJ2-1; 9 bases align to TRBD2. The germline V gene has CDR1 SEHNR and CDR2 FQNEAQ (reference sequence). The CDR3 spans 15 residues. With V trimmed by 3 bases and J by 6 bases, 6 bases remained unmatched. CDR3 in DNA: TGTGCCAGCAGCTTTCGCGGGGGGGCAGGCAATGAGCAGTTCTTC. Protein product: CASSFRGGAGNEQFF.

The V call is TRBV20-1, the J call TRBJ2-1; 8 bases align to TRBD2. The CDR3 covers 14 residues. The V gene's germline CDR1 is DFQATT and CDR2 SNEGSKA (reference sequence). The V and J ends lost 3 bases and 8 bases, in that order; junction bases with no gene match: 9. CDR3 residues: CSASPGGPVHEQFF. The CDR3 bases are TGCAGTGCTAGTCCGGGAGGGCCGGTCCATGAGCAGTTCTTC.

V and J are TRBV30 and TRBJ1-1; 7 nucleotides match TRBD1. CDR1 and CDR2 (germline): GTSNPN, SVGIG (reference sequence). The CDR3 runs 13 residues. V shed 3 bases and J 4 bases; nucleotides not matched to a gene: 5. This CDR3 is CAWSRQGGTEAFF. Here the CDR3 DNA reads TGTGCCTGGAGCCGACAGGGTGGCACTGAAGCTTTCTTT.

The rearrangement links TRBV28 to TRBJ1-5; 8 nucleotides agree with TRBD1. J lost 6 bases, V lost 7 bases, and 8 bases had no gene match. CDR1 and CDR2 from the germline V gene are MDHEN and SYDVKM. The CDR3 totals 14 residues. CDR3 loop: CASNPGQGAQPQHF. For the CDR3, the DNA is TGTGCCAGCAACCCCGGGCAGGGGGCTCAGCCCCAGCATTTT.

V is TRBV11-2 and J is TRBJ1-1; 8 bases match TRBD1. The CDR3 is 14 residues long. From germline, CDR1 is SGHAT and CDR2 FQNNGV. Trimming cost V 2 bases and J 4 bases; bases outside gene matches: 3. In nucleotides, the CDR3 is TGTGCCAGCAGCTTAAGTACAGGGGGCACTGAAGCTTTCTTT. Its protein is CASSLSTGGTEAFF.

This clone has just one count. The chain joins TRBV2 to TRBJ1-1; the D is unclear. The V end lost 4 bases, the J end lost 7 bases, and 10 bases lay between the germline ends. CDR1 SNHLY and CDR2 FYNNEI come from the germline V gene. The CDR3 is 12 amino acids. The CDR3 nucleotides read TGTGCCAGCAGTGGGCAGGACGGTGAAGCTTTCTTT. Its protein product is CASSGQDGEAFF. The full variable domain, its missing parts supplied by reference TRBV2 and TRBJ1-1, is EPEVTQTPSHQVTQMGQEVILRCVPISNHLYFYWYRQILGQKVEFLVSFYNNEISEKSEIFDDQFSVERPDGSNFTLKIRSTKLEDSAMYFCASSGQDGEAFFGQGTRLTVV.

The V and J genes are TRBV3-1 (or the pseudogene TRBV3-2) and TRBJ1-2, with TRBD1 matching over 9 bases. This CDR3 contains 15 residues. Germline V lookup: CDR1 LGHDT, CDR2 YNNKEL (reference sequence). V gave up 5 bases and J gave up 5 bases; unmatched junction bases: 9. The CDR3: CASSSPGQGLYGYTF. The DNA for the CDR3 is TGTGCCAGCAGCTCCCCGGGACAGGGACTTTATGGCTACACCTTC.

In regard to this clone: The CDR3 end shows no conserved phenylalanine or tryptophan, and so a read error is likely. It is unclear where the CDR3 begins or ends on the DNA, so no DNA is shown, and the CDR3 is as TCRdb lists it. The chain combines TRBV6-6 with TRBJ2-3; the DNA was not compared with TRBD2, the D call given in the table. The CDR3 length equals 13 residues, ends included. CDR1 is MNHNY, CDR2 SVGAGI, per germline (reference sequence). The CDR3: CASTLAQREAPDL.

The chain uses TRBV10-3 and TRBJ1-3; D unresolved. Germline CDR1 and CDR2: ENHRY and SYGVKD. The CDR3 runs 14 residues. Between the trimmed V and J ends, which lost 6 bases and 0 bases, there was a span of 9 bases. The CDR3 reads CAISDRRSGNTIYF. In DNA form, the CDR3 reads TGTGCCATCAGCGACCGTCGCTCTGGAAACACCATATATTTT.

This chain joins TRBV29-1 and TRBJ2-7; 9 nucleotides match TRBD2. Germline V gene sequence: CDR1 SQVTM, CDR2 ANQGSEA. This CDR3 contains 13 residues. The junction had 8 bases not matched to a gene; V was cut back by 7 bases and J by 4 bases. CDR3 DNA: TGCAGCGCAGTAGCGGGAGTTGGATACGAGCAGTACTTC. This codes for CSAVAGVGYEQYF.

The chain has TRBV9 and TRBJ2-7; no firm D call. This CDR3 region has 14 residues. V was cut by 1 base and J by 2 bases, with 10 bases left in between. Germline CDR1 is SGDLS and CDR2 is YYNGEE. CDR3 loop: CASSVLGTTYEQYF. In DNA, the CDR3 is TGTGCCAGCAGCGTACTTGGAACAACCTACGAGCAGTACTTC.